This T cell receptor beta chain was documented in a study of Ad26.COV2.S vaccination and SARS-CoV-2 variants. Overall study context: Among those in the COV1001 Ad26.COV2.S trial arm was the donor.

CDR1 is GTSNPN, CDR2 SVGIG, per germline (reference sequence). Trimming removed 3 bases from V and 3 bases from J, with 11 bases in between. The CDR3 contains 13 residues. Treatment in this sample: around 19 received Ad26.COV2.S at low or high dose, single or two shots; roughly five received placebo; per-sample allocation not given. The investigators took samples on day 63 after the first vaccine or placebo injection. The sample came from a Boston adult aged 18-55 years. Measured with immunoSEQ multiplex PCR; TCRdb has only the in-frame clones, and not every one. The sample carries roughly 300,000 clones, roughly 90% recorded once.

The sequence was collected from a person between 18 and 59 years old who received the Ad26.COV2.S COVID-19 vaccine or a placebo. The rearrangement joins TRBV30 to TRBJ1-2, with D perhaps TRBD1 (6 bases). The material sequenced was peripheral blood, taken in a trial of Ad26.COV2.S vaccine versus placebo. In nucleotides, the CDR3 is TGTGCCTGGAGGTCAGGGGAGTACTATGGCTACACCTTC. Encoded protein: CAWRSGEYYGYTF.